This entry lists 24 T cell receptor beta chains sequenced from one sample in a study of OX40 agonist ivuxolimab in advanced cancers. The library was obtained by the immunoSEQ multiplex PCR assay. Drawn from immuneACCESS, this table holds only the in-frame rearrangements with V and J called that TCRdb kept. Clones are partly lost; checked studies trace under half to an unresolved V gene and leave the rest unexplained. In this sample the table shows around 65,000 clones, about nine tenths of which occur a single time. The ten most abundant clones make up about 19% of the sample. The starting material was CD4+ or CD8+ T cells sorted from blood, obtained in a trial of the OX40 agonist ivuxolimab. These receptors were collected from an adult with an advanced solid tumor such as melanoma, head and neck, liver or kidney cancer.

The genes are TRBV10-1 and TRBJ2-3; D is possibly TRBD1 (5 bases). Germline values: CDR1 WNHNN, CDR2 SYGVQD (reference sequence). There are 14 residues in the CDR3. The V end was cut by 1 base, the J end by 3 bases, with 8 bases between. The CDR3 here is CASSEWTSTDTQYF. In DNA, the CDR3 is TGCGCCAGCAGTGAGTGGACATCGACAGATACGCAGTATTTT.

The chain combines TRBV27 with TRBJ2-3, with D tentatively TRBD2 (7 bases). This CDR3 region has 17 residues. Germline values: CDR1 MNHEY, CDR2 SMNVEV (reference sequence). Trimming stripped 0 bases from V and 5 bases from J, with 18 bases between. The CDR3 region is CASSLSTVGGPVDTQYF. In nucleotides, the CDR3 is TGTGCCAGCAGTTTATCGACGGTGGGGGGGCCCGTAGATACGCAGTATTTT.

This chain joins TRBV10-2 and TRBJ2-5; possible D gene TRBD2, 6 bases. Germline CDR1 WSHSY, CDR2 SAAADI. Trimming left V 0 bases short and J 0 bases short, with 17 bases between. The CDR3 is 18 residues long. CDR3: CASSESASEEMYQETQYF. The CDR3 DNA reads TGCGCCAGCAGTGAGTCGGCTAGCGAGGAAATGTACCAAGAGACCCAGTACTTC.

The chain uses TRBV14 and TRBJ2-3, with D perhaps TRBD1 (5 bases). From germline, CDR1 is SGHDN and CDR2 FVKESK. With 1 base removed from V and 0 bases from J, the gap between germline ends came to 8 bases. This CDR3 is built from 15 residues. CDR3 amino acids: CASSQGTTSTDTQYF. The CDR3 coding sequence is TGTGCCAGCAGCCAAGGGACAACTAGCACAGATACGCAGTATTTT.

This clone appeared a single time. V usage is TRBV6-1 and J usage is TRBJ2-7; 7 bases match TRBD1. Germline V gene data show CDR1 as MNHNS and CDR2 as SASEGT. The CDR3 has 16 amino acids. With 0 bases clipped from V and 3 bases from J, the junction kept 8 bases outside the gene matches. CDR3 coding DNA: TGTGCCAGCAGTGAAGCGGTTTGGGCAGGGGGCTACGAGCAGTACTTC. Encoded protein: CASSEAVWAGGYEQYF.

V is TRBV6-5 and J is TRBJ1-2; D not resolved. Trimming stripped 4 bases from V and 2 bases from J, with 11 bases between. The CDR3 covers 14 residues. CDR1 MNHEY and CDR2 SVGAGI come from the germline V gene. The CDR3 sequence is CASSSTPKNYGYTF. As DNA, the CDR3 is TGTGCCAGCAGTTCGACACCTAAGAACTATGGCTACACCTTC.

The chain joins TRBV5-1 to TRBJ2-3, with 7 bases that match TRBD1. The CDR3 is 15 residues long. Looked up from germline, CDR1 is SGHRS and CDR2 is YFSETQ. Losses at the gene ends were 0 bases for V and 0 bases for J; bases not matched to a gene: 1. CDR3 nucleotides: TGCGCCAGCAGCTTGGGGGACAGTAGCACAGATACGCAGTATTTT. This encodes CASSLGDSSTDTQYF.

This chain links TRBV6-5 with TRBJ2-7, with 11 bases lining up with TRBD1. The length of the CDR3 is 14 residues. In germline, CDR1 is MNHEY, CDR2 SVGAGI. After removal of 4 bases from V and 5 bases from J, the junction contained 4 bases not matched to a gene. The CDR3 nucleotides read TGTGCCAGCAGTTTCGGACAGGGGGCCAACGAGCAGTACTTC. Translation: CASSFGQGANEQYF.

The chain recombines TRBV5-4 with TRBJ2-3; 7 nucleotides line up with TRBD1. The CDR3 totals 15 residues. V trimming: 1 base; J trimming: 4 bases; junction bases outside the gene matches: 6. In germline, CDR1 is SGHNT, CDR2 YYREEE (reference sequence). Here the CDR3 reads CASSLLAGGADTQYF. The CDR3 nucleotides read TGTGCCAGCAGCTTGTTGGCAGGGGGTGCAGATACGCAGTATTTT.

The chain has TRBV4-1 and TRBJ1-2; D gene unclear. The germline V gene has CDR1 MGHRA and CDR2 YSYEKL. CDR3 length equals 15 residues. V was cut by 6 bases and J by 1 base, with 15 bases left in between. CDR3 amino acids: CASSPKWTGNYGYTF. CDR3 in DNA: TGCGCCAGCAGTCCGAAATGGACCGGTAACTATGGCTACACCTTC.

This chain uses TRBV5-5 with TRBJ1-1; no reliable D call. V was trimmed by 2 bases and J by 1 base, leaving 12 bases between them. Germline CDR1 reads SGHKS; CDR2 reads YYEKEE (reference sequence). The CDR3 runs to 15 residues. CDR3 amino acids: CASSFGWVANTEAFF. The DNA for the CDR3 is TGTGCCAGCAGCTTCGGATGGGTAGCGAACACTGAAGCTTTCTTT.

This clone occurred a few times. This rearrangement joins TRBV28 to TRBJ2-7; D assignment may be TRBD1 or TRBD2 (5 bases each). The V gene's germline CDR1 is MDHEN and CDR2 SYDVKM. The V and J ends lost 9 bases and 3 bases respectively, with 18 bases between them. CDR3 length equals 14 residues. CDR3 amino acids: CASFGTATFYEQYF. The CDR3 DNA sequence: TGTGCCAGTTTTGGGACGGCAACCTTCTACGAGCAGTACTTC. Full variable domain (rest looked up from reference TRBV28 and TRBJ2-7): DVKVTQSSRYLVKRTGEKVFLECVQDMDHENMFWYRQDPGLGLRLIYFSYDVKMKEKGDIPEGYSVSREKKERFSLILESASTNQTSMYLCASFGTATFYEQYFGPGTRLTVT.

V is TRBV5-1 and J is TRBJ2-1, with 15 nucleotides matching TRBD2. The CDR3 is 17 residues long. Germline V CDR1 and CDR2: SGHRS, YFSETQ. V lost 4 bases and J lost 3; bases outside the gene matches: 5. CDR3 region: CASSLGLAGGFYNEQFF. The CDR3 DNA reads as TGCGCCAGCAGCCTGGGACTAGCGGGGGGTTTCTACAATGAGCAGTTCTTC. The full variable domain, completed using reference TRBV5-1 and TRBJ2-1, is KAGVTQTPRYLIKTRGQQVTLSCSPISGHRSVSWYQQTPGQGLQFLFEYFSETQRNKGNFPGRFSGRQFSNSRSEMNVSTLELGDSALYLCASSLGLAGGFYNEQFFGPGTRLTVL.

The CDR3 DNA sequence: TGTGCCAGCAGTGTATCGCAGGTCGGGTACAATGAGCAGTTCTTC. Amino acid sequence: CASSVSQVGYNEQFF. The genes are TRBV2 and TRBJ2-1; D gene unclear. The germline gives CDR1 SNHLY, CDR2 FYNNEI. CDR3 length: 15 residues. Trimming took off 4 bases at V and 4 bases at J, with 14 bases between the two ends.

V gene TRBV6-5 combines with J gene TRBJ1-1; no clear D. The length of the CDR3 is 16 residues. Per germline, CDR1 MNHEY and CDR2 SVGAGI. Trimming took 1 base from V and 0 from J, leaving 12 bases between them. DNA of the CDR3: TGTGCCAGCAGTTACTTGGCAGGCGAAATGAACACTGAAGCTTTCTTT. Its translation is CASSYLAGEMNTEAFF.

This chain uses TRBV6-1 with TRBJ1-2; D remains unclear. The CDR3 runs 15 residues. Between the trimmed V and J ends, which lost 5 bases and 7 bases, there was a span of 20 bases. Per the germline V gene, CDR1 is MNHNS and CDR2 is SASEGT. DNA for the CDR3: TGTGCCAGCAGTCCCCAGGTGGAACACAGCTCTGGCTACACCTTC. This codes for CASSPQVEHSSGYTF.

Notes on this clone: A single base is all that separates this from a far larger clone, so a read error is likely. Other DNA sequences in the same sample also yield this CDR3. This chain uses TRBV5-1 with TRBJ1-1, with D tentatively TRBD1 (6 bases). The CDR3 covers 14 residues. CDR1 and CDR2 from the germline V gene are SGHRS and YFSETQ. Trimming cost V 2 bases and J 1 base, with 9 bases left between them. The CDR3 reads CASSFRTANTEAFF. The CDR3 coding sequence is TGCGCCAGCAGCTTTAGGACAGCGAACACTGAAGCTTTCTTT.

The chain carries TRBV5-1 and TRBJ2-7; D unclear. Between the trimmed V and J ends, which lost 0 bases and 2 bases, there was a span of 15 bases. The germline CDR1 and CDR2 sequences are SGHRS and YFSETQ. This CDR3 has 16 residues. The CDR3 DNA sequence: TGCGCCAGCAGCTTGGCTGTGGGTTATTCGGCCTACGAGCAGTACTTC. Translated, it gives CASSLAVGYSAYEQYF.

The chain uses TRBV2 and TRBJ2-7; D is undetermined. The V and J ends lost 8 bases and 0 bases respectively, with 14 bases between them. This CDR3 has 14 residues. Per the germline V gene, CDR1 is SNHLY and CDR2 is FYNNEI. The CDR3 protein is CASQSGYSSYEQYF. CDR3 nucleotide sequence: TGTGCCAGCCAAAGTGGTTACAGCTCCTACGAGCAGTACTTC.

The rearrangement uses TRBV6-5 and TRBJ1-2, with D possibly matching TRBD1 (6 bases). The CDR3 covers 15 residues. Trimming removed 2 bases from V and 0 bases from J, with 10 bases in between. Germline V gives CDR1 MNHEY, CDR2 SVGAGI. This CDR3 is CASSYGQRANYGYTF. In nucleotides, the CDR3 is TGTGCCAGCAGTTACGGACAGCGAGCTAACTATGGCTACACCTTC.

CDR3 nucleotide sequence: TGTGCCAGCAGCCCCCGGGAAATCGACAGGGGGAGGACTGAAGCTTTCTTT. Protein: CASSPREIDRGRTEAFF. V usage is TRBV28 and J usage is TRBJ1-1; 9 bases match TRBD1. The CDR3 sequence is 17 residues long. The J segment lost 5 bases and the V segment lost 6 bases, leaving 16 bases of the junction unmatched. CDR1 MDHEN and CDR2 SYDVKM come from the germline V gene.

The chain recombines TRBV7-8 with TRBJ2-2; 7 nucleotides match TRBD1. J was trimmed by 2 bases and V by 4 bases; bases with no gene match: 4. The CDR3 sequence is 15 residues long. Germline loops: CDR1 SGHVS, CDR2 FQNEAQ. Here the CDR3 reads CASSSGTDNTGELFF. CDR3 bases: TGTGCCAGCAGCTCGGGGACAGATAACACCGGGGAGCTGTTTTTT.

This clone was recorded once. This chain joins TRBV5-4 and TRBJ2-7; 7 bases agree with TRBD1. Germline V CDR1 and CDR2: SGHNT, YYREEE (reference sequence). The junction had 6 bases not matched to a gene; V was cut back by 1 base and J by 5 bases. The CDR3 contains 14 residues. CDR3 region: CASSLTDRVHEQYF. The CDR3 DNA reads TGTGCCAGCAGCTTGACCGACAGGGTCCACGAGCAGTACTTC.

Concerning this clone: Germline is not matched at one junction end, which may reflect a read error. The chain recombines TRBV27 with TRBJ2-7, with 9 bases matching TRBD1. The CDR3 has 14 amino acids. Germline loops: CDR1 MNHEY, CDR2 SMNVEV (reference sequence). The DNA for the CDR3 is TGTGCCAGCAGTTACGACAGGGGGTCCTCCGAGCAGTACTTC. It translates to CASSYDRGSSEQYF.